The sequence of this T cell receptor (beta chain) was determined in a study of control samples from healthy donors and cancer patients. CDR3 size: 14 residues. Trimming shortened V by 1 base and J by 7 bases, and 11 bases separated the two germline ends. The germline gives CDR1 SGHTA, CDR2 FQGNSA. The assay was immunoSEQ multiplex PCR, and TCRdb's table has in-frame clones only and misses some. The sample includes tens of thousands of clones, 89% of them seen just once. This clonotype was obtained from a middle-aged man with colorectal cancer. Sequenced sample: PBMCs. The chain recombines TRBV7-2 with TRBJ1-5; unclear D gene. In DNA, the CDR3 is TGTGCCAGCAGCTTAGTGGCGGCGGAGCAGCCCCAGCATTTT. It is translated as CASSLVAAEQPQHF. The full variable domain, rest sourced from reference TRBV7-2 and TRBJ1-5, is GAGVSQSPSNKVTEKGKDVELRCDPISGHTALYWYRQSLGQGLEFLIYFQGNSAPDKSGLPSDRFSAERTGGSVSTLTIQRTQQEDSAVYLCASSLVAAEQPQHFGDGTRLSIL.